Listed below are T cell receptor beta chains from one sample, sequenced in a study of cytomegalovirus exposure and HLA in healthy donors. The table came from immunoSEQ multiplex PCR; TCRdb's copy has only in-frame clones and leaves some out. Of around 140,000 clones in the sample, around 10% were seen once. Sequencing was carried out using PBMCs. Receptors originate from a woman in her thirties or forties in good health and CMV-seropositive. The CDR3 runs from the conserved cysteine through the conserved F or W. The D gene is left open where the match is weak. Rows give clone size only sometimes, using once, few, many, or a class for an expanded clone.

d_call	v_call	j_call	clone_size	cdr3_aa	cdr3_nt
-	TRBV6-5	TRBJ1-2	few	CASRFPGALYGYTF	TGTGCCAGCAGGTTCCCAGGGGCCCTCTATGGCTACACCTTC
TRBD1	TRBV2	TRBJ1-1	few	CASSESQGATEAFF	TGTGCCAGCAGTGAAAGTCAGGGGGCGACTGAAGCTTTCTTT
-	TRBV18	TRBJ1-3	few	CASSPRQVLSGNTIYF	TGTGCCAGCTCACCCAGACAGGTCCTCTCTGGAAACACCATATATTTT
-	TRBV5-1	TRBJ1-2	few	CASSLQNNYGYTF	TGCGCCAGCAGCTTACAGAATAACTATGGCTACACCTTC
-	TRBV5-1	TRBJ2-1	few	CASIDRWGVSYNEQFF	TGCGCCAGCATAGATCGGTGGGGGGTGTCCTACAATGAGCAGTTCTTC
TRBD1	TRBV19	TRBJ2-2	-	CASSIRVRGQGGELFF	TGTGCCAGTAGTATTAGGGTCAGGGGGCAAGGCGGGGAGCTGTTTTTT
TRBD1	TRBV27	TRBJ2-5	few	CASSLHHRGQKGETQYF	TGTGCCAGCAGTTTACATCACAGGGGCCAGAAAGGAGAGACCCAGTACTTC
TRBD2	TRBV7-2	TRBJ2-1	-	CASSFGLAGNEQFF	TGTGCCAGCAGCTTCGGACTAGCGGGCAATGAGCAGTTCTTC
-	TRBV10-3	TRBJ2-5	once	CATGGDQETQYF	TGTGCCACCGGCGGGGACCAAGAGACCCAGTACTTC
TRBD2	TRBV9	TRBJ2-2	few	CASSSLSGFTGELFF	TGTGCCAGCAGCTCCCTTAGCGGGTTCACCGGGGAGCTGTTTTTT
TRBD1	TRBV6-6	TRBJ1-5	few	CASSPHGTGGTQPQHF	TGTGCCAGCAGTCCCCACGGGACAGGAGGGACTCAGCCCCAGCATTTT
-	TRBV2	TRBJ1-3	-	CASSPRDIGNTIYF	TGTGCCAGCAGTCCGAGGGATATAGGAAACACCATATATTTT
TRBD1	TRBV27	TRBJ1-2	few	CASRPSGTGLNYGYTF	TGTGCCAGCAGACCCTCCGGGACAGGGCTTAACTATGGCTACACCTTC
TRBD2	TRBV11-3	TRBJ2-7	-	CASTLSGGSYEQYF	TGTGCCAGCACCCTTAGCGGGGGAAGCTACGAGCAGTACTTC
TRBD1	TRBV7-9	TRBJ1-2	-	CAAGPQGEGYGYTF	TGTGCCGCCGGCCCCCAGGGGGAAGGTTATGGCTACACCTTC
TRBD1	TRBV6-5	TRBJ1-1	-	CASSNRGPTEAFF	TGTGCCAGCAGTAACAGGGGACCCACTGAAGCTTTCTTT
TRBD1	TRBV11-2	TRBJ2-1	few	CASSLGDRALYNEQFF	TGTGCCAGCAGCTTAGGGGACAGGGCCCTTTACAATGAGCAGTTCTTC
TRBD1	TRBV2	TRBJ1-1	-	CASTTETGDTEAFF	TGTGCCAGCACAACTGAAACAGGGGACACTGAAGCTTTCTTT
-	TRBV5-1	TRBJ1-1	-	CASSFPGPEAFF	TGCGCCAGCAGCTTTCCAGGTCCTGAAGCTTTCTTT
-	TRBV7-2	TRBJ1-5	-	CASSLDSGQPQHF	TGTGCCAGCAGCTTAGATTCGGGACAGCCCCAGCATTTT
-	TRBV7-9	TRBJ1-1	few	CASSWGDTEAFF	TGTGCCAGCAGCTGGGGGGACACTGAAGCTTTCTTT
-	TRBV7-9	TRBJ1-2	-	CASSLGATGTNYGYTF	TGTGCCAGCAGCTTAGGGGCTACAGGGACCAACTATGGCTACACCTTC
-	TRBV6-5	TRBJ2-5	-	CASSLNTGTMSETQYF	TGTGCCAGCAGTTTGAACACCGGGACAATGAGTGAGACCCAGTACTTC
-	TRBV19	TRBJ1-6	few	CASSLDRSYNSPLHF	TGTGCCAGTAGCCTTGACAGGTCCTATAATTCACCCCTCCACTTT